The entry that follows covers one T cell receptor beta chain sequence. This clonotype was recorded a few times. Its antigen is still unknown. No base qualities exist here, and no much larger clone lies one base off it. The sample comes from a study of blood T cells in healthy people across ages (dated by TCRdb to between 2014 and 2016). Study-wide context: In model experiments, template switching captured roughly one uniquely barcoded TCR beta cDNA molecule for every two T cells. The study measured age-related changes in TCR beta repertoire diversity using deep sequencing normalized with unique cDNA molecular identifiers. Donors were grouped into four age groups: young (average roughly 15 years), middle-aged (39), aged (roughly 67) and long-lived (about 90). To avoid experimental bias, donors of different ages were spread randomly across the sequencing lanes. The study analyzed two additional independent replicas of 1 million unique cDNA reads from the same blood draw for two donors, one aged 18 to 29 and one aged 80 or older. Beyond this particular receptor, the publication reports: Since profiling was done on bulk unsorted PBMCs, naive and antigen-experienced compartments could not be conclusively compared. The CMV infection status of donors was not known, potentially confounding age-related changes in expanded clonotypes. Observed TCR beta diversity per million T cells fell roughly linearly with age, and a significant reduction was already apparent by age roughly 41. Total diversity estimates from one million sequenced T cells were considered lower bounds and underestimates. The long-lived group showed more naive CD4+ T cells, fewer expanded clones and increased TCR diversity than the aged group, suggesting age selection. There was a strong correlation between observed TCR beta diversity and the percentage of naive T cells measured by flow cytometry.

The donors were under 40 Caucasian individuals from Russia, aged roughly 6 to 100 years, who were systemically healthy. Each donor gave 9.5 to 10 milliliters of peripheral blood, drawn into EDTA-treated Vacutainer tubes. Ficoll-Paque density-gradient centrifugation was used to isolate PBMCs, with at least 7 million per sample. Total RNA was extracted from PBMCs with Trizol reagent, with at least 6 micrograms obtained per sample. Naive CD45RAhigh/CD27high T cell percentages were measured by flow cytometry on a PBMC aliquot from every donor. As encoded in the germline V gene, CDR1 is MNHEY while CDR2 is SVGAGI. The V end loses 2 bases and the J end loses 9 bases, and a stretch of 17 bases separates them. Measured from the cysteine to the phenylalanine, the CDR3 is 15 residues long. CDR3 DNA is the only sequence kept; it has 45 bases, read in frame from the first base. To prepare the library, 5' RACE was applied. TCRdb shows the sequencer as Illumina HiSeq 2500. The second PCR ran for about 6 to 12 cycles and used a J-beta primer mix along with a sample-barcoded 5' primer. A template-switch 5' adaptor carrying 12 random nucleotides introduced a unique molecular identifier onto each TCR beta cDNA molecule. At least 2.5 million CDR3-containing paired-end reads were obtained from each sample. The Mint cDNA synthesis kit, primed by a TRBC-specific oligonucleotide, was used to synthesize first-strand cDNA from all RNA. All cDNA was treated with uracil-DNA glycosylase and then went through a first 18-cycle PCR with the universal primers M1SS and BC2_uni_R. Concerning the study's data processing: For normalization, 1 million high-quality reads were randomly selected from each sample, with every read carrying a distinct molecular identifier. Instead of being binned into consensus sequences, reads that shared molecular identifiers were thrown out. MiTCR, set to a Q25 quality threshold and the strictest error-elimination algorithm, was used for CDR3 identification, clonotype clustering and error correction. A nonparametric unseen species model using Euler transformation provided a lower-bound estimate of total TCR beta diversity. TCRdb reprocessing: public reads trimmed at Q25 with fastp, clones called with MiXCR, in-frame beta chains kept. Entries that share a CDR3 protein sequence are merged under the most common genes and DNA. TCRdb, not the original authors, processed these V and J calls. Here the sample has roughly 800,000 distinct CDR3 sequences; 58% occur a single time. The top ten hold about 20% of the sample.

The sequence was collected from a man aged 30-40 years in good health. The chain employs TRBV6-5 and TRBJ2-1; the D gene is perhaps TRBD1, on 6 matching bases. Input material: blood. The DNA reads as follows: TGTGCCAGCAGTTACGGGCTAGCAGGGGCTGGTGAGCAGTTCTTC. It translates to CASSYGLAGAGEQFF.